What follows is one T cell receptor beta chain and its context. No antigen is known for it. The record originates from a study of blood T cells in healthy people across ages. Whole-study findings and limits: Unsorted PBMCs blocked a conclusive comparison of naive and antigen-experienced cells. Comparison with aged donors showed that long-lived donors had more naive CD4+ cells and higher diversity.

Per-sample PBMC isolation yielded at least 6 million cells. The authors ran a second PCR of about 7 to 11 cycles using a sample-barcoded 5' primer and a J-beta primer mix. Tags on each cDNA molecule came from a template-switch adaptor with 12 random nucleotides. Using its own MiXCR run on the 5' RACE reads, TCRdb lists one record per CDR3 protein. The table lists some 710,000 distinct CDR3 sequences, 35% to 60% of them singletons. CDR1 and CDR2 from the germline V gene are SGDLS and YYNGEE. The CDR3 runs to 19 residues. V is TRBV9 and J is TRBJ2-7, with 13 bases lining up with TRBD2. The J call is in doubt because the DNA end fits TRBJ2-5 better. The TCR originated in an elderly man in good health. Sample: blood. The CDR3 protein is CASSVGVNTGLAGVETQYF. In DNA form, the CDR3 reads TGTGCCAGCAGCGTGGGCGTAAATACAGGACTAGCGGGAGTTGAGACCCAGTACTTC.